What follows are 18 T cell receptor beta chains derived from one specimen sequenced in a study of blood T cells in healthy people across ages. A second PCR, run for about 7 to 11 cycles, used a sample-barcoded 5' primer plus a J-beta primer mix. TCRdb itself ran the 5' RACE reads through MiXCR, one entry per CDR3 protein. Counted here are almost 800,000 distinct CDR3 sequences, over 45% occurring once; the ten biggest clones make up around 20%. Sample: blood. These TCRs come from a man aged 30 to 45 in good health.

The CDR3: CASSPWGSRDTGELFF. The CDR3 nucleotides are TGTGCCAGCAGCCCTTGGGGTAGCAGGGACACCGGGGAGCTGTTTTTT. The chain joins TRBV3-1 to TRBJ2-2; D is perhaps TRBD1 (5 bases). Trimming took 4 bases from V and 3 from J, leaving 15 bases between them. The CDR3 is 16 residues long. CDR1 and CDR2 from the germline V gene are LGHDT and YNNKEL (reference sequence).

The CDR3 nucleotides are TGTGCCAGCAGCACCAACCTTGACAGGGGGGGTGGCTACACCTTC. It yields the protein CASSTNLDRGGGYTF. The V call is TRBV13, the J call TRBJ1-2; 9 bases map to TRBD1. The CDR3 is 15 residues long. J was trimmed by 7 bases and V by 5 bases; bases with no gene match: 11. Germline-derived CDR1 and CDR2 are PRHDT and FYEKMQ (reference sequence).

This clonotype was recorded a few times. The chain links TRBV2 to TRBJ2-4; D is perhaps TRBD2 (5 bases). Germline V CDR1 and CDR2: SNHLY, FYNNEI. V was shortened by 3 bases and J by 7 bases, with 7 bases between the two germline ends. This CDR3 comprises 12 residues. The CDR3 here is CASSERVNIQYF. DNA of the CDR3: TGTGCCAGCAGTGAGAGGGTGAACATTCAGTACTTC.

V usage is TRBV28 and J usage is TRBJ2-4; D remains unclear. Germline lookup yields CDR1 MDHEN and CDR2 SYDVKM. V gave up 4 bases and J gave up 3 bases, with 13 bases separating them. This CDR3 is 15 amino acids long. CDR3 bases: TGTGCCAGCAGTTCCCTCAGCTCCGGCAAAAACATTCAGTACTTC. Encoded protein: CASSSLSSGKNIQYF.

The J gene is TRBJ2-2, the V gene TRBV7-8, with 8 bases fitting TRBD1. Trimming cost V 7 bases and J 3 bases; bases outside gene matches: 19. The CDR3 loop spans 19 amino acids. CDR1 is SGHVS, CDR2 FQNEAQ, per germline. This CDR3 reads CASNLRPPGQVSDTGELFF. CDR3 in DNA: TGTGCCAGCAACCTTAGGCCCCCGGGACAGGTATCCGACACCGGGGAGCTGTTTTTT.

The V gene is TRBV4-3, the J gene TRBJ1-1; 11 nucleotides align to TRBD1. The CDR3 has 14 residues. The V gene end was trimmed by 5 bases and the J gene end by 6 bases; junction bases not matched to a gene: 5. Germline CDR1 reads LGHNA; CDR2 reads YSLEER. CDR3 DNA sequence: TGCGCCAGCAGCTCTACGGACAGGGGGCCTGAAGCTTTCTTT. This codes for CASSSTDRGPEAFF.

As to this clonotype: One junction end disagrees with the germline gene, perhaps due to a read error. The rearrangement links TRBV9 to TRBJ2-7; no reliable D call. Germline V CDR1 and CDR2: SGDLS, YYNGEE. This CDR3 is 12 amino acids long. Written as DNA, the CDR3 is TGTGCCGGCAGCGTAGGTGATTACGAGCAGTACTTC. Translated, it gives CAGSVGDYEQYF.

The rearrangement uses TRBV4-1 and TRBJ1-2; D gene ambiguous. The V end was cut by 1 base, the J end by 4 bases, with 13 bases between. Germline-derived CDR1 and CDR2 are MGHRA and YSYEKL. The CDR3 has 15 amino acids. Written as DNA, the CDR3 is TGCGCCAGCAGCCAAGCGACGGATGTAGGCTATGGCTACACCTTC. It specifies CASSQATDVGYGYTF.

J is TRBJ2-1 and V is TRBV5-1; D is uncertain. Trimming removed 4 bases at V and 9 bases at J, with 14 bases between. The length of the CDR3 is 13 residues. CDR1 and CDR2 (germline): SGHRS, YFSETQ. The CDR3 reads CASSVSRVAEQFF. The CDR3 DNA follows: TGCGCCAGCAGCGTAAGTAGGGTTGCTGAGCAGTTCTTC.

This chain connects TRBV2 to TRBJ1-5, with 7 bases lining up with TRBD1. The CDR3 covers 15 residues. Trimming at V came to 7 bases and at J to 2 bases, leaving 8 bases not matched to a gene. Per germline, CDR1 SNHLY and CDR2 FYNNEI. CDR3 residues: CASTSFGTGNQPQHF. The CDR3, as DNA: TGTGCCAGCACTTCATTTGGGACAGGCAATCAGCCCCAGCATTTT.

The chain uses TRBV9 and TRBJ2-5, with 7 bases lining up with TRBD2. The CDR3 loop spans 15 amino acids. J lost 2 bases, V lost 0 bases, and 4 bases had no gene match. The V gene's germline CDR1 is SGDLS and CDR2 YYNGEE. The CDR3 here is CASSVAPGGQETQYF. In DNA, the CDR3 is TGTGCCAGCAGCGTAGCTCCGGGGGGACAAGAGACCCAGTACTTC.

The V call is TRBV5-1, the J call TRBJ1-2; D perhaps matches TRBD1 (5 bases). CDR3 length: 16 amino acids. Germline V gene data show CDR1 as SGHRS and CDR2 as YFSETQ. V dropped 2 bases and J dropped 6 bases, with 20 bases sitting between them. CDR3 DNA sequence: TGCGCCAGCAGCTTTGACACGGGACCCCGGGCCGATGGCTACACCTTC. Translation gives CASSFDTGPRADGYTF.

This clonotype was seen only once. The gene calls are TRBV3-1 and TRBJ1-1, with D unclear. Looked up from germline, CDR1 is LGHDT and CDR2 is YNNKEL (reference sequence). V gave up 0 bases and J gave up 1 base, with 9 bases separating them. The CDR3 sequence is 15 residues long. Here the CDR3 DNA reads TGTGCCAGCAGCCAAGATTTTGGGCAGAACACTGAAGCTTTCTTT. This encodes CASSQDFGQNTEAFF.

J is TRBJ2-7 and V is TRBV29-1, with D possibly being TRBD2 (6 bases). The V end was cut by 6 bases, the J end by 2 bases, with 11 bases between. Germline V lookup: CDR1 SQVTM, CDR2 ANQGSEA. CDR3 length equals 12 residues. CDR3 amino acids: CSVKGLTYEQYF. The CDR3 DNA sequence: TGCAGCGTAAAGGGACTCACCTACGAGCAGTACTTC.

In this sample, this clonotype turned up a few times. J is TRBJ2-1 and V is TRBV5-1; D is perhaps TRBD2 (6 bases). Germline CDR1 reads SGHRS; CDR2 reads YFSETQ. Trimming pared 4 bases from V and 13 bases from J, leaving 15 bases between. The CDR3 sequence is 12 residues long. CDR3 loop: CASSEQGLEQFF. The CDR3, as DNA: TGCGCCAGCAGCGAGCAGGGACTGGAACAGTTCTTC.

The rearrangement joins TRBV5-1 to TRBJ2-7; TRBD2 matches 7 bases. The trim removed 3 bases at V and 12 bases at J, leaving 18 bases unmatched. Germline V gives CDR1 SGHRS, CDR2 YFSETQ. The CDR3 spans 15 residues. The CDR3 DNA follows: TGCGCCAGCAGCTCCATCTTTGGGGCGGGAGTCCGCTTGTACTTC. Translated, it gives CASSSIFGAGVRLYF.

V is TRBV5-1 and J is TRBJ2-1; 7 positions agree with TRBD2. CDR1 and CDR2 from the germline V gene are SGHRS and YFSETQ. Unmatched junction bases numbered 8, after V lost 4 bases and J lost 4 bases. This CDR3 contains 15 residues. The CDR3 DNA follows: TGCGCCAGCAGCAAGTCTGGGGGGGGTTACAATGAGCAGTTCTTC. It encodes CASSKSGGGYNEQFF.

The DNA for the CDR3 is TGCAGCGTTGAAGGGGGCGCGTTGGAGACCCAGTACTTC. Amino acids: CSVEGGALETQYF. This chain links TRBV29-1 with TRBJ2-5, with D tentatively TRBD1 (5 bases). The CDR3 has 13 amino acids. The ends were cut back, 1 base at V and 5 bases at J, with 11 bases in the middle. Looked up from germline, CDR1 is SQVTM and CDR2 is ANQGSEA.